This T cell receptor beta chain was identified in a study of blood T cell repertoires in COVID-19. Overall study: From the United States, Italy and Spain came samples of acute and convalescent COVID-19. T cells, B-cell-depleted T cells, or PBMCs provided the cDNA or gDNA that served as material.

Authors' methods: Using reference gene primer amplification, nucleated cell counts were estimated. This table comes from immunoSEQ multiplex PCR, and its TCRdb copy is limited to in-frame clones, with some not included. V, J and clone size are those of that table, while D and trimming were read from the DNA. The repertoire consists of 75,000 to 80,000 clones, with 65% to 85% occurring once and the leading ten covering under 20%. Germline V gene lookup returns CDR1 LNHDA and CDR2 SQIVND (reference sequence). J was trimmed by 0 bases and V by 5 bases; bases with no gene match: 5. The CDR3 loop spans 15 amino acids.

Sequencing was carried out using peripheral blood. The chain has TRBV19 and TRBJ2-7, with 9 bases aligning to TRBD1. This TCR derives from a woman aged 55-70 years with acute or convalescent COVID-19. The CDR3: CASSLSGQGSYEQYF. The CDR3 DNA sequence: TGTGCCAGTAGTTTATCGGGACAGGGCTCCTACGAGCAGTACTTC.